Listed below are T cell receptor beta chains from one sample, sequenced in a study of cytomegalovirus exposure and HLA in healthy donors. Some clones are missing from TCRdb's copy, which holds only in-frame ones; the method was immunoSEQ multiplex PCR. The data contain over 250,000 clones, approximately 90% of them singletons. Source material: PBMCs. All receptors derive from a man aged 35-49 years in good health and CMV-seropositive. Both conserved end residues are part of each CDR3. Each record gives: J gene, clone size, D gene, V gene, CDR3 protein, CDR3 DNA. D genes are given only for firm matches. Some rows have no size entry. The others give once, few or many, or a class for an expanded clone.

TRBJ2-3	-	TRBD1	TRBV5-4	CASSFRGYTQYF	TGTGCCAGCAGCTTCAGGGGGTATACGCAGTATTTT
TRBJ2-1	-	TRBD2	TRBV14	CASSQPGLAGGNEQFF	TGTGCCAGCAGCCAACCGGGACTAGCGGGAGGGAATGAGCAGTTCTTC
TRBJ1-2	-	-	TRBV27	CASRPGLADGYTF	TGTGCCAGCAGGCCGGGACTAGCGGATGGCTACACCTTC
TRBJ2-2	-	TRBD2	TRBV9	CASSVDSTSGRTGELFF	TGTGCCAGCAGCGTAGATTCGACTAGCGGGAGAACCGGGGAGCTGTTTTTT
TRBJ2-1	-	-	TRBV27	CASSPQRTNIYNEQFF	TGTGCCAGCAGTCCGCAGCGGACTAATATCTACAATGAGCAGTTCTTC
TRBJ2-2	-	-	TRBV5-4	CASSLARLNTGELFF	TGTGCCAGCAGCTTGGCCAGGCTGAACACCGGGGAGCTGTTTTTT
TRBJ1-3	-	-	TRBV28	CASSLSGGGIYF	TGTGCCAGCAGTTTATCTGGGGGGGGCATATATTTT
TRBJ1-1	-	-	TRBV19	CASSETGPNTEAFF	TGTGCCAGTAGTGAAACAGGACCGAACACTGAAGCTTTCTTT
TRBJ1-2	-	-	TRBV4-1	CASSHRWRDRTRYGYTF	TGCGCCAGCAGCCACCGCTGGCGGGACCGGACCCGCTATGGCTACACCTTC
TRBJ2-3	-	-	TRBV28	CASSLRLAGEGGSTDTQYF	TGTGCCAGCAGTTTAAGGCTCGCGGGAGAGGGGGGAAGCACAGATACGCAGTATTTT
TRBJ2-2	once	-	TRBV5-1	CASSFLARGTGELFF	TGCGCCAGCAGCTTCCTAGCGAGAGGAACCGGGGAGCTGTTTTTT
TRBJ2-2	-	-	TRBV4-3	CASSPTIGRTGELFF	TGCGCCAGCAGCCCTACCATAGGGAGAACCGGGGAGCTGTTTTTT
TRBJ1-5	-	-	TRBV9	CAEKWRLPGQPQHF	TGTGCCGAGAAATGGCGGCTCCCGGGACAGCCCCAGCATTTT
TRBJ2-1	-	-	TRBV19	CASSIVRVNEQFF	TGTGCCAGTAGTATAGTCAGGGTCAATGAGCAGTTCTTC
TRBJ1-2	-	TRBD1	TRBV5-1	CASSRGTVGYGYTF	TGCGCCAGCAGCAGGGGGACAGTAGGCTATGGCTACACCTTC
TRBJ2-7	-	TRBD2	TRBV4-1	CASSPNRREGNYEQYF	TGCGCCAGCAGCCCTAACCGCCGGGAGGGTAACTACGAGCAGTACTTC
TRBJ2-1	-	TRBD1	TRBV6-5	CASRGDRGSYNEQFF	TGTGCCAGCAGGGGGGACAGAGGCTCCTACAATGAGCAGTTCTTC
TRBJ1-2	-	TRBD1	TRBV28	CASGDRGFGGYTF	TGTGCCAGCGGGGACAGAGGGTTTGGTGGCTACACCTTC
TRBJ1-2	-	TRBD1	TRBV19	CATLAINRGLDYGYTF	TGTGCCACCCTGGCCATAAACAGGGGGCTGGACTATGGCTACACCTTC
TRBJ2-7	-	TRBD2	TRBV11-1	CASSSRGSSGVYEQYF	TGTGCCAGCAGCTCCCGTGGTAGTAGCGGGGTTTACGAGCAGTACTTC
TRBJ1-5	once	TRBD1	TRBV10-3	CAIVRRGKSFSQPQHF	TGTGCCATCGTACGCAGGGGGAAAAGTTTTAGTCAGCCCCAGCATTTT
TRBJ1-1	-	-	TRBV6-6	CASSYSGAPEAFF	TGTGCCAGCAGTTACTCAGGGGCCCCTGAAGCTTTCTTT
TRBJ2-7	-	TRBD1	TRBV27	CASSTFRGRIIYEQYF	TGTGCCAGCAGCACTTTCAGGGGGCGCATCATCTACGAGCAGTACTTC
TRBJ1-1	-	TRBD1	TRBV7-8	CASSFPRTGVNTEAFF	TGTGCCAGCAGCTTTCCCAGGACAGGGGTGAACACTGAAGCTTTCTTT
TRBJ1-2	-	TRBD1	TRBV19	CASSIRTGFYGYTF	TGTGCCAGTAGTATAAGGACAGGGTTCTATGGCTACACCTTC
TRBJ1-5	few	TRBD1	TRBV28	CASDRGNQPQHF	TGTGCCAGTGACAGGGGTAATCAGCCCCAGCATTTT
TRBJ2-7	-	TRBD1	TRBV15	CATRAGTARYEQYF	TGTGCCACCAGAGCTGGGACAGCTCGATACGAGCAGTACTTC
TRBJ2-7	-	-	TRBV5-4	CASSPEGLAYGEQYF	TGTGCCAGCAGCCCCGAGGGCCTAGCGTACGGCGAGCAGTACTTC
TRBJ1-1	-	-	TRBV7-8	CASSLAVQGGNTEAFF	TGTGCCAGCAGCTTAGCAGTCCAGGGTGGGAACACTGAAGCTTTCTTT
TRBJ1-1	-	-	TRBV19	CASSTSRGTEAFF	TGTGCCAGTAGTACTTCCAGGGGTACTGAAGCTTTCTTT
TRBJ1-1	-	TRBD1	TRBV28	CASSTGGGEAFF	TGTGCCAGCAGTACAGGGGGTGGTGAAGCTTTCTTT
TRBJ1-1	-	-	TRBV14	CASSQDWGVAEAFF	TGTGCCAGCAGCCAAGACTGGGGGGTGGCTGAAGCTTTCTTT
TRBJ2-7	-	TRBD2	TRBV9	CASSEGGGSGSYEQYF	TGTGCCAGCAGTGAAGGCGGGGGGTCCGGGTCCTACGAGCAGTACTTC
TRBJ1-3	-	-	TRBV2	CASSGESDRGSGNTIYF	TGTGCCAGCAGTGGGGAATCGGACAGAGGCTCTGGAAACACCATATATTTT
TRBJ2-2	-	-	TRBV7-3	CASSLTRTGELFF	TGTGCCAGCAGCTTAACACGGACCGGGGAGCTGTTTTTT
TRBJ1-5	-	-	TRBV4-1	CASSPRQKGSNQPQHF	TGCGCCAGCAGCCCCCGACAGAAGGGGAGCAATCAGCCCCAGCATTTT
TRBJ1-1	-	TRBD1	TRBV19	CASTLSTGVVNTEAFF	TGTGCCAGTACCCTATCGACAGGGGTGGTTAACACTGAAGCTTTCTTT
TRBJ2-7	-	TRBD1	TRBV27	CASSLGTGGREQYF	TGTGCCAGCAGTTTAGGGACAGGGGGTCGGGAGCAGTACTTC
TRBJ1-2	few	-	TRBV4-1	CASSQDTETNYGYTF	TGCGCCAGCAGCCAAGACACTGAGACTAACTATGGCTACACCTTC
TRBJ1-5	-	TRBD1	TRBV7-8	CASSLSSRGSYQPQHF	TGTGCCAGCAGCTTATCGTCCAGGGGGAGCTATCAGCCCCAGCATTTT
TRBJ2-7	-	-	TRBV21-1	CASSPDGTSGSSYEQYF	TGTGCCAGCAGTCCCGACGGGACAAGCGGGAGCTCCTACGAGCAGTACTTC
TRBJ1-2	-	-	TRBV28	CASSLSGYGYTF	TGTGCCAGCAGCCTATCAGGCTATGGCTACACCTTC